This is a list of T cell receptor beta chains from one sample in a study of control samples from healthy donors and cancer patients. TCRdb's copy holds only in-frame clones and misses some; the assay was immunoSEQ multiplex PCR. The table has about 140,000 clones, 75% to 90% seen once; the top ten hold approximately 8.6%. The sequencing input was blood. These TCRs come from a woman between 25 and 40 years old in good health. Both conserved end residues are part of each CDR3. The D gene is left open where the match is weak. Not all rows give a size; the values are once, few, many and, for expanded clones, a class.

v_gene	d_gene	j_gene	abundance	CDR3aa	CDR3nt
TRBV10-1	NA	TRBJ2-1	NA	CASSDPGESNEQFF	TGCGCCAGCAGTGACCCGGGAGAGTCAAATGAGCAGTTCTTC
TRBV6-2/TRBV6-3	TRBD2	TRBJ2-2	NA	CASSYEAGGPYTGELFF	TGTGCCAGCAGTTACGAAGCGGGAGGGCCGTACACCGGGGAGCTGTTTTTT
TRBV5-4	TRBD2	TRBJ2-7	NA	CASSPGGLAGSGEQYF	TGTGCCAGCAGCCCGGGGGGACTAGCGGGATCGGGTGAGCAGTACTTC
TRBV25-1	NA	TRBJ1-1	NA	CASSESATSNTEAFF	TGTGCCAGCAGTGAATCGGCCACCTCGAACACTGAAGCTTTCTTT
TRBV11-2	NA	TRBJ1-4	once	CASSFQGFANEKLFF	TGTGCCAGCAGCTTCCAGGGGTTTGCTAATGAAAAACTGTTTTTT
TRBV2	NA	TRBJ2-1	NA	CASSAATGEQFF	TGTGCCAGCAGTGCCGCGACAGGTGAGCAGTTCTTC
TRBV6-6	NA	TRBJ1-6	once	CASSYNEYNSPLHF	TGTGCCAGCAGTTACAATGAGTATAATTCACCCCTCCACTTT
TRBV18	TRBD1	TRBJ1-1	few	CASSPGQGTEAFF	TGTGCCAGCTCACCGGGACAGGGAACTGAAGCTTTCTTT
TRBV10-3	TRBD1	TRBJ1-2	NA	CAISTGGSNYGYTF	TGTGCCATCAGTACAGGGGGCTCAAACTATGGCTACACCTTC
TRBV29-1	TRBD2	TRBJ2-3	NA	CSVGLAFADTQYF	TGCAGCGTTGGACTAGCTTTTGCAGATACGCAGTATTTT
TRBV19	NA	TRBJ2-7	NA	CASGRDFFSYEQYF	TGTGCCAGTGGACGGGACTTCTTCTCCTACGAGCAGTACTTC
TRBV14	NA	TRBJ1-2	NA	CASSSNNYGYTF	TGTGCCAGCAGCTCGAACAACTATGGCTACACCTTC
TRBV4-2	NA	TRBJ2-1	once	CASSQDVRTSEQFF	TGTGCCAGCAGCCAAGACGTACGGACCAGTGAGCAGTTCTTC
TRBV29-1	TRBD1	TRBJ2-1	NA	CSVEVWDSSYNEQFF	TGCAGCGTCGAGGTTTGGGACAGCTCCTACAATGAGCAGTTCTTC
TRBV19	NA	TRBJ1-5	NA	CASSVEESAQHF	TGTGCCAGTAGTGTAGAGGAGTCAGCCCAGCATTTT
TRBV5-4	TRBD2	TRBJ2-7	NA	CASSLGYGGGYEQYF	TGTGCCAGCAGCTTGGGATACGGCGGGGGATACGAGCAGTACTTC
TRBV28	NA	TRBJ2-7	NA	CASSFPEGYEQYF	TGTGCCAGCAGTTTTCCTGAGGGATACGAGCAGTACTTC
TRBV19	NA	TRBJ1-2	NA	CASSIGVDGGGYTF	TGTGCCAGTAGTATAGGTGTGGACGGAGGCGGCTACACCTTC
TRBV5-1	TRBD2	TRBJ2-1	NA	CASSLVVGTSGRGDEQFF	TGCGCCAGCAGCTTGGTTGTCGGGACTAGCGGGAGGGGGGATGAGCAGTTCTTC
TRBV5-6	NA	TRBJ1-1	NA	CASSLGEKNTEAFF	TGTGCCAGCAGCTTGGGTGAGAAGAACACTGAAGCTTTCTTT
TRBV7-9	NA	TRBJ1-6	NA	CASSAENSPLHF	TGTGCCAGCAGCGCGGAGAATTCACCCCTCCACTTT
TRBV5-1	TRBD2	TRBJ2-3	NA	CASSFGGRDGDTQYF	TGCGCCAGCAGCTTTGGCGGGAGGGATGGAGATACGCAGTATTTT
TRBV4-1	TRBD1	TRBJ1-5	NA	CASSQEDRGYQPQHF	TGCGCCAGCAGCCAAGAGGACAGGGGATATCAGCCCCAGCATTTT
TRBV9	TRBD1	TRBJ1-4	NA	CASSVVPPGGEKLFF	TGTGCCAGCAGCGTAGTGCCCCCAGGGGGTGAAAAACTGTTTTTT
TRBV6-5	NA	TRBJ1-1	NA	CASTGYESEAFF	TGTGCCAGTACAGGGTACGAGTCTGAAGCTTTCTTT
TRBV18	NA	TRBJ1-1	NA	CASSPPGRTEAFF	TGTGCCAGCTCACCACCGGGGAGGACTGAAGCTTTCTTT
TRBV21-1	NA	TRBJ2-2	NA	CASSRGRPITAGELFF	TGTGCCAGCAGCAGAGGACGGCCGATTACGGCCGGGGAGCTGTTTTTT
TRBV7-9	NA	TRBJ2-1	NA	CASSFQRHSYNEQFF	TGTGCCAGCAGCTTCCAGCGGCACTCCTACAATGAGCAGTTCTTC
TRBV7-2	NA	TRBJ1-2	NA	CASSLVGQQAGGYTF	TGTGCCAGCAGCTTAGTTGGGCAGCAAGCCGGGGGCTACACCTTC
TRBV6-5	NA	TRBJ1-1	NA	CASSKLQSMNTEAFF	TGTGCCAGCAGTAAACTACAGAGCATGAACACTGAAGCTTTCTTT
TRBV29-1	NA	TRBJ2-1	once	CSGIVATVNNEQFF	TGCAGCGGAATCGTAGCTACCGTTAACAATGAGCAGTTCTTC
TRBV9	NA	TRBJ2-1	NA	CASSPAGANEQFF	TGTGCCAGCAGCCCGGCAGGGGCAAATGAGCAGTTCTTC